In its sample, the clone carrying this T cell receptor beta chain was seen once. The antigen remains undetermined. Within Nashville, Tennessee resided all donors, each a Caucasian adult. The data were obtained in a study of shared clonotypes between healthy human individuals. Overall study findings and caveats: Generally, estimated richness proved larger in naive subsets than it did in memory subsets. Donor clonotype sharing was expected to depend on sequencing depth.

This CDR3 contains 12 residues. CDR1 is MNHNS and CDR2 is SASEGT in the germline V gene. Trimming took 4 bases from V and 7 from J, leaving 11 bases between them. Clones were sequenced by immunoSEQ multiplex PCR, and TCRdb holds only the in-frame ones, with some missing. The repertoire holds millions of clones, with 85% to 95% as singletons. This chain joins TRBV6-1 and TRBJ2-7, with a tentative D call TRBD1 (6 bases). Sequencing used naive CD4+ T cells sorted from blood. Stated subset: CD45RA+ positively selected. The sequence derives from a man between 18 and 29 years old in good health. CDR3 bases: TGTGCCAGCAGTGTGACAGGTCGGGAGCAGTACTTC. Amino acids: CASSVTGREQYF.